Shown below are 19 T cell receptor beta chains from a single sample sequenced in a study of blood T cell repertoires in COVID-19. Generated by immunoSEQ multiplex PCR, the TCRdb table keeps only in-frame clones and is missing some. The data contain about 100,000 clones, approximately 80% of them singletons. The sequencing sample was made of peripheral blood. These receptors originate from a woman aged 70-85 years with acute or convalescent COVID-19.

This clone has only one observation. The chain couples TRBV19 to TRBJ1-1, with 10 bases lining up with TRBD1. Germline CDR1 is LNHDA and CDR2 is SQIVND (reference sequence). The CDR3 sequence is 15 residues long. V lost 5 bases, J lost 2 bases, and 5 bases stayed unmatched. The CDR3 region has the DNA TGTGCCAGTAGTCTTCGACAGGGGGCAAACACTGAAGCTTTCTTT. Protein sequence: CASSLRQGANTEAFF.

In DNA form, the CDR3 reads TGTGCCAGTAGTACGTCAGAGAACACTGAAGCTTTCTTT. This encodes CASSTSENTEAFF. J is TRBJ1-1 and V is TRBV19, with D unresolved. V was cut by 4 bases and J by 1 base, with 7 bases left in between. Germline loops: CDR1 LNHDA, CDR2 SQIVND (reference sequence). The CDR3 is 13 amino acids.

The V gene is TRBV5-8, the J gene TRBJ2-2; 7 nucleotides line up with TRBD1. Germline assignment: CDR1 SGHTS and CDR2 YDEGEE. Germline trimming cut 4 bases from V and 1 base from J; bases unmatched to any gene: 13. CDR3 size: 18 residues. The CDR3 reads CASSRTFAGGLNTGELFF. CDR3 DNA sequence: TGTGCCAGCAGCCGCACTTTTGCAGGGGGTCTGAACACCGGGGAGCTGTTTTTT.

The chain combines TRBV27 with TRBJ1-4; 10 positions agree with TRBD1. Per germline, CDR1 MNHEY and CDR2 SMNVEV (reference sequence). The CDR3 totals 14 residues. The V and J ends lost 4 bases and 7 bases, in that order; junction bases with no gene match: 3. The CDR3 reads CASSSGQGIEKLFF. In DNA, the CDR3 is TGTGCCAGCAGTTCGGGACAGGGGATTGAAAAACTGTTTTTT.

The rearrangement uses TRBV14 and TRBJ2-3; 8 nucleotides match TRBD1. The trim removed 5 bases at V and 8 bases at J, leaving 12 bases unmatched. The length of the CDR3 is 15 residues. CDR1 is SGHDN, CDR2 FVKESK, per germline. CDR3 DNA: TGTGCCAGCAGCTCCCTCAGGGGGCAGACGGGTACGCAGTATTTT. Protein product: CASSSLRGQTGTQYF.

The J gene is TRBJ1-2, the V gene TRBV10-3; 9 nucleotides match TRBD1. CDR1 is ENHRY and CDR2 is SYGVKD in the germline V gene. The CDR3 runs 16 residues. Trimming removed 0 bases from V and 4 bases from J; junction bases left unmatched: 6. Written as DNA, the CDR3 is TGTGCCATCAGTGAGTCAAGGTCACAGGGGGCCTATGGCTACACCTTC. It is translated as CAISESRSQGAYGYTF.

In its sample, this clone was seen a few times. The chain uses TRBV19 and TRBJ1-1; TRBD1 is a possible D gene (5 bases). Trimming stripped 6 bases from V and 1 base from J, with 12 bases between. The germline gives CDR1 LNHDA, CDR2 SQIVND (reference sequence). CDR3 length equals 14 residues. The CDR3 sequence is CASRPRTGNTEAFF. The CDR3 DNA follows: TGTGCCAGTAGACCCCGAACAGGGAACACTGAAGCTTTCTTT.

V and J are TRBV2 and TRBJ2-7; D is perhaps TRBD2 (6 bases). The V end lost 11 bases, the J end lost 0 bases, and 17 bases lay between the germline ends. Germline V CDR1 and CDR2: SNHLY, FYNNEI. The CDR3 contains 14 residues. CDR3 DNA sequence: TGTGCCTTGAGAGTCGGGGGTAGCTCCTACGAGCAGTACTTC. It is translated as CALRVGGSSYEQYF.

The genes are TRBV28 and TRBJ1-5; the D is unclear. V lost 7 bases and J lost 3, with 7 bases in between. In germline, CDR1 is MDHEN, CDR2 SYDVKM. The CDR3 is made up of 12 amino acids. In DNA form, the CDR3 reads TGTGCCAGCAACAGTTTCAATCAGCCCCAGCATTTT. This codes for CASNSFNQPQHF.

The V and J genes are TRBV12-3 or TRBV12-4 and TRBJ1-1, with D possibly being TRBD1 (6 bases). The CDR3 has 11 residues. V was pared by 2 bases and J by 8 bases, with 6 bases between. The CDR3 sequence is CASSLRGEAFF. In DNA form, the CDR3 reads TGTGCCAGCAGTTTAAGGGGGGAAGCTTTCTTT.

The CDR3 loop is CASSFQRGTGELFF. The DNA for the CDR3 is TGTGCCAGCAGCTTTCAGCGAGGCACCGGGGAGCTGTTTTTT. The chain joins TRBV5-5 to TRBJ2-2; D is unresolved. CDR1 and CDR2 from the germline V gene are SGHKS and YYEKEE (reference sequence). Trimming took off 2 bases at V and 4 bases at J, with 9 bases between the two ends. This CDR3 comprises 14 residues.

The rearrangement uses TRBV7-9 and TRBJ2-7; D is undetermined. The V end was cut by 5 bases, the J end by 0 bases, with 14 bases between. Germline V gene sequence: CDR1 SEHNR, CDR2 FQNEAQ (reference sequence). This CDR3 has 15 amino acids. CDR3 DNA: TGTGCCAGCAGCCCCAGTGCGGCAGTCTCCTACGAGCAGTACTTC. Encoded protein: CASSPSAAVSYEQYF.

The chain has TRBV19 and TRBJ1-2; 9 bases agree with TRBD1. Germline loops: CDR1 LNHDA, CDR2 SQIVND (reference sequence). V dropped 7 bases and J dropped 7; count of bases not matched to a gene: 7. This CDR3 contains 13 residues. In DNA form, the CDR3 reads TGTGCCAGTACCCCACAGGGGGCGGCTGGCTACACCTTC. Its protein product is CASTPQGAAGYTF.

The J gene is TRBJ2-1, the V gene TRBV6-5; 10 nucleotides line up with TRBD2. V lost 4 bases and J lost 8; bases outside the gene matches: 8. CDR3 length: 15 residues. Germline V gives CDR1 MNHEY, CDR2 SVGAGI. The CDR3 region has the DNA TGTGCCAGCAGTTCCCCAGCGGGGGGGCCGTATGAGCAGTTCTTC. Translation: CASSSPAGGPYEQFF.

J is TRBJ1-2 and V is TRBV5-5; 7 bases are a match to TRBD1. J gave up 8 bases and V 4 bases, and 14 bases lay outside the gene matches. This CDR3 is built from 15 residues. From germline, CDR1 is SGHKS and CDR2 YYEKEE (reference sequence). CDR3 loop: CASSTGTVRAGGYTF. The CDR3 DNA follows: TGTGCCAGCAGCACGGGGACAGTGAGGGCGGGAGGCTACACCTTC.

This chain uses TRBV7-9 with TRBJ2-1; TRBD2 aligns across 7 bases. This CDR3 comprises 14 residues. The germline gives CDR1 SEHNR, CDR2 FQNEAQ (reference sequence). V trimming: 2 bases; J trimming: 4 bases; junction bases outside the gene matches: 2. CDR3 in DNA: TGTGCCAGCAGCTTACGGCGGGGGTACAATGAGCAGTTCTTC. Encoded protein: CASSLRRGYNEQFF.

The chain combines TRBV27 with TRBJ2-7; 7 nucleotides line up with TRBD2. Trimming cost V 0 bases and J 4 bases; bases outside gene matches: 6. The CDR3 sequence is 15 residues long. Germline lookup yields CDR1 MNHEY and CDR2 SMNVEV (reference sequence). This CDR3 is CASSLSIREGYEQYF. In DNA, the CDR3 is TGTGCCAGCAGTTTATCGATCAGGGAGGGGTACGAGCAGTACTTC.

This clone was recorded a few times. This chain links TRBV5-1 with TRBJ1-1; tentative D call: TRBD1 (5 bases). Germline V gene data show CDR1 as SGHRS and CDR2 as YFSETQ. The ends were cut back, 0 bases at V and 1 base at J, with 13 bases in the middle. CDR3 size: 16 residues. In DNA, the CDR3 is TGCGCCAGCAGCTTGGTGCAAGGGGCCACGAACACTGAAGCTTTCTTT. Translated, it gives CASSLVQGATNTEAFF. Full variable domain (missing parts from reference TRBV5-1 and TRBJ1-1): KAGVTQTPRYLIKTRGQQVTLSCSPISGHRSVSWYQQTPGQGLQFLFEYFSETQRNKGNFPGRFSGRQFSNSRSEMNVSTLELGDSALYLCASSLVQGATNTEAFFGQGTRLTVV.

DNA of the CDR3: TGTGCCAGCAGCTTAGGTGGAGCGGGGGGTTACAATGAGCAGTTCTTC. Protein product: CASSLGGAGGYNEQFF. The chain links TRBV7-8 to TRBJ2-1, with TRBD2 matching over 9 bases. Unmatched junction bases numbered 5, after V lost 1 base and J lost 4 bases. This CDR3 is 16 amino acids long. The germline V gene has CDR1 SGHVS and CDR2 FQNEAQ.